This T cell receptor beta chain was identified in a study of CD8 T cells in ankylosing spondylitis (TCRdb year 2017). Study-wide context: To find TCR variants linked to disease, the study profiled T cell receptor beta repertoires in ankylosing spondylitis patients and healthy donors. In total, the full study cohort was made up of roughly 110 healthy donors and roughly 27 ankylosing spondylitis patients. Peripheral blood samples were taken, and synovial fluid was additionally collected from ankylosing spondylitis patients.

V is cut by 3 bases and J by 1 base, and the space between the germline ends is 7 bases. The CDR3 has 13 amino acids, counting the end cysteine and phenylalanine. Just CDR3 DNA is preserved here, 39 bases in frame from base 1. CDR1 and CDR2 are read off the germline V gene as SGHRS and YFSETQ. Results and caveats for the whole study, not just this receptor: A TCR beta motif made up of 7 to 9 highly homologous amino acid variants appeared to be characteristic of blood from ankylosing spondylitis patients. Some motif variants were previously reported in synovial fluid and blood of reactive arthritis patients, suggesting common disease-initiation mechanisms. The disease-linked clones showed a CD8+ phenotype and occurred at relatively low frequencies in peripheral blood. The disease-linked clones were reported to be significantly enriched in matched synovial fluid samples from ankylosing spondylitis patients.

This clonotype came up a few times. It lacks a known antigen. No much larger clone is present one base from it, and per-base qualities are unavailable. The instrument was an Illumina HiSeq 2500. Quantitative 5'-RACE with molecular barcodes was the method used to prepare the TCR beta libraries. In the authors' own workflow: A new computational method based on a probabilistic model of VDJ rearrangement was used to identify disease-linked TCR variants. The public sequencing data were trimmed at Q25 with fastp and processed into clonotypes with MiXCR by TCRdb, which kept only in-frame beta chains. Each record represents a unique CDR3 protein, reported with the most common genes and DNA among its rows. The V and J calls and clone size are TCRdb's, not the authors'. Recorded for this sample are 45,000 to 60,000 distinct CDR3 sequences; 6.5% to 8% of them occurred a single time. The ten largest clones add up to around 8.7% of the sample.

This chain is built from TRBV5-1 and TRBJ2-5; TRBD1 is a weak D gene call, 6 bases matching. This TCR was sampled from a female donor with ankylosing spondylitis or in good health (not recorded which). The sample was blood, either unsorted or a sorted T cell fraction (not recorded which). CDR3 sequence: CASSWDTQETQYF. The nucleotides read TGCGCCAGCAGCTGGGACACCCAAGAGACCCAGTACTTC.